Following are 32 T cell receptor beta chains from one sample sequenced in a study of cytomegalovirus exposure and HLA in healthy donors. Repertoires were generated with immunoSEQ multiplex PCR, while TCRdb's copy carries only in-frame clones and drops some. Of 150,000 to 200,000 clones in the sample, around 87% are singletons; the top ten hold more than 1.3%. Sequencing input: PBMCs. These receptors originate from a woman aged 25 to 39 in good health and CMV-seronegative.

DNA of the CDR3: TGTGCCAGCAACACAACCAGGGTTCGAGAGACCCAGTACTTC. It translates to CASNTTRVRETQYF. The V call is TRBV25-1, the J call TRBJ2-5, with D perhaps matching TRBD1 (5 bases). Germline assignment: CDR1 MGHDK and CDR2 SYGVNS. The CDR3 spans 14 residues. V was cut by 7 bases and J by 4 bases, with 16 bases left in between.

The count of this clone is one. The J gene is TRBJ1-3, the V gene TRBV14; 7 positions agree with TRBD1. CDR1 SGHDN and CDR2 FVKESK come from the germline V gene. Losses at the gene ends were 4 bases for V and 0 bases for J; bases not matched to a gene: 6. The CDR3 runs to 16 residues. The CDR3, as DNA: TGTGCCAGCAGCCGCGACAGGGTTCTCTCTGGAAACACCATATATTTT. This encodes CASSRDRVLSGNTIYF.

This chain uses TRBV29-1 with TRBJ2-3; D might be TRBD1 (5 bases). In germline, CDR1 is SQVTM, CDR2 ANQGSEA. V was clipped by 6 bases and J by 3 bases, with 13 bases between them. The CDR3 is 13 amino acids. CDR3 nucleotide sequence: TGCAGCGTAACCCATCGACAGACAGATACGCAGTATTTT. It translates to CSVTHRQTDTQYF.

This rearrangement joins TRBV19 to TRBJ1-1; perhaps TRBD1 as D (5 bases). Germline values: CDR1 LNHDA, CDR2 SQIVND (reference sequence). V dropped 5 bases and J dropped 8 bases, with 21 bases sitting between them. The CDR3 is made up of 15 amino acids. The CDR3 here is CASSSQGTPGGEAFF. The CDR3 bases are TGTGCCAGTAGTTCCCAAGGGACGCCGGGGGGAGAAGCTTTCTTT.

The CDR3 is CASSKGTGQETQYF. In DNA form, the CDR3 reads TGCGCCAGCAGCAAAGGGACAGGGCAAGAGACCCAGTACTTC. J is TRBJ2-5 and V is TRBV5-1; 9 bases align to TRBD1. Germline loops: CDR1 SGHRS, CDR2 YFSETQ. Trimming at V came to 4 bases and at J to 2 bases, leaving 3 bases not matched to a gene. The CDR3 has 14 amino acids.

The chain has TRBV5-6 and TRBJ1-2; D gene ambiguous. The CDR3 spans 13 residues. Looked up from germline, CDR1 is SGHDT and CDR2 is YYEEEE. The germline V and J ends were trimmed by 4 bases and 5 bases, with 12 bases remaining between them. The CDR3: CASSPGRNYGYTF. The CDR3 nucleotides read TGTGCCAGCAGCCCGGGTAGGAATTATGGCTACACCTTC.

This chain uses TRBV27 with TRBJ2-7; 8 positions agree with TRBD1. V shed 6 bases and J 3 bases; nucleotides not matched to a gene: 4. Germline V gene sequence: CDR1 MNHEY, CDR2 SMNVEV (reference sequence). The CDR3 contains 13 residues. The DNA of the CDR3 is TGTGCCAGCAGCCCGGACAGGGTCTACGAGCAGTACTTC. Amino acid sequence: CASSPDRVYEQYF.

The rearrangement uses TRBV6-1 and TRBJ2-3; TRBD2 is a possible D gene (6 bases). Germline V gene data show CDR1 as MNHNS and CDR2 as SASEGT. Trimming shortened V by 3 bases and J by 2 bases, and 15 bases separated the two germline ends. This CDR3 has 16 amino acids. This CDR3 is CASSEGTFTPTDTQYF. CDR3 in DNA: TGTGCCAGCAGTGAGGGGACTTTTACCCCCACAGATACGCAGTATTTT.

This clone was detected once. This chain uses TRBV9 with TRBJ2-5; no clear D. CDR1 SGDLS and CDR2 YYNGEE come from the germline V gene. The CDR3 consists of 13 residues. Deletions cut 0 bases from V and 7 bases from J, with 10 bases between. CDR3 DNA sequence: TGTGCCAGCAGCGTAGGTTCGGAGTCGACCCAGTACTTC. This gives the protein CASSVGSESTQYF.

J is TRBJ1-1 and V is TRBV15; TRBD1 matches at 10 bases. Looked up from germline, CDR1 is LNHNV and CDR2 is YYDKDF (reference sequence). The length of the CDR3 is 18 residues. The V segment lost 2 bases and the J segment 4 bases; nucleotides outside the gene matches: 13. The CDR3 DNA reads TGTGCCACCAGCAGACCTGAAAAGTGGACAGGGGGACGCACTGAAGCTTTCTTT. Translation: CATSRPEKWTGGRTEAFF.

This clone was counted only a few times. This chain joins TRBV5-4 and TRBJ1-2, with 9 bases aligning to TRBD1. J lost 9 bases, V lost 4 bases, and 4 bases had no gene match. Germline CDR1 and CDR2: SGHNT and YYREEE (reference sequence). The CDR3 contains 12 residues. Written as DNA, the CDR3 is TGTGCCAGCAGCAGGGACAGGGTACGCTACACCTTC. Amino acids: CASSRDRVRYTF. Full variable domain (remainder filled in from reference TRBV5-4 and TRBJ1-2): ETGVTQSPTHLIKTRGQQVTLRCSSQSGHNTVSWYQQALGQGPQFIFQYYREEENGRGNFPPRFSGLQFPNYSSELNVNALELDDSALYLCASSRDRVRYTFGSGTRLTVV.

This sequence joins TRBV15 and TRBJ1-6; TRBD1 matches 10 bases. With 1 base clipped from V and 6 bases from J, the junction kept 12 bases outside the gene matches. Germline V gene sequence: CDR1 LNHNV, CDR2 YYDKDF (reference sequence). The CDR3 spans 19 residues. The DNA for the CDR3 is TGTGCCACCAGCAGAGTAATTTACTTCCGGGACAGGGGTAATTCACCCCTCCACTTT. This sequence encodes CATSRVIYFRDRGNSPLHF.

The chain uses TRBV19 and TRBJ2-7; D is unclear. This CDR3 spans 11 amino acids. Germline V gene data show CDR1 as LNHDA and CDR2 as SQIVND (reference sequence). V lost 5 bases and J lost 3, with 5 bases in between. For the CDR3, the DNA is TGTGCCAGTAGTCAGAACTACGAGCAGTACTTC. Its translation: CASSQNYEQYF.

The chain joins TRBV6-1 to TRBJ2-3, with TRBD2 matching 8 bases. The V segment lost 8 bases and the J segment 10 bases; nucleotides outside the gene matches: 17. The CDR3 runs 15 residues. Germline CDR1 and CDR2: MNHNS and SASEGT. The CDR3 spells CASHVAGSYAGAQYF. The DNA of the CDR3 is TGTGCCAGCCATGTAGCGGGGTCCTACGCGGGTGCGCAGTATTTT.

The V and J genes are TRBV15 and TRBJ2-1; perhaps TRBD2 as D (6 bases). The V gene lost 3 bases and the J gene lost 7 bases, with 19 bases spanning the gap. The CDR3 has 16 amino acids. From germline, CDR1 is LNHNV and CDR2 YYDKDF (reference sequence). CDR3 residues: CATSRPTGARRNEQFF. The CDR3 DNA reads TGTGCCACCAGCAGGCCCACGGGAGCTAGGAGGAATGAGCAGTTCTTC.

This chain connects TRBV4-1 to TRBJ2-2, with a weak D call TRBD2 (5 bases). CDR3 length: 16 amino acids. CDR1 MGHRA and CDR2 YSYEKL come from the germline V gene. Trimming pared 1 base from V and 1 base from J, leaving 10 bases between. The CDR3 sequence: CASSQAGLMNTGELFF. CDR3 in DNA: TGCGCCAGCAGCCAAGCTGGACTTATGAACACCGGGGAGCTGTTTTTT.

The V gene is TRBV6-1, the J gene TRBJ1-6; D unclear. The V end was cut by 4 bases, the J end by 8 bases, with 9 bases between. The V gene's germline CDR1 is MNHNS and CDR2 SASEGT. The CDR3 runs to 13 residues. CDR3 in amino acids: CASSGRDYSPLHF. In nucleotides, the CDR3 is TGTGCCAGCAGTGGACGGGATTATTCACCCCTCCACTTT.

V gene TRBV5-4 combines with J gene TRBJ2-7; 13 bases are a match to TRBD2. Germline V gene lookup returns CDR1 SGHNT and CDR2 YYREEE (reference sequence). This CDR3 region has 14 residues. The trim removed 4 bases at V and 4 bases at J, leaving 2 bases unmatched. This CDR3 reads CASSVTSGGYEQYF. The CDR3 nucleotides are TGTGCCAGCAGCGTGACTAGCGGGGGGTACGAGCAGTACTTC.

V and J are TRBV5-6 and TRBJ2-1; D unclear. V gave up 4 bases and J gave up 9 bases, with 11 bases separating them. CDR1 SGHDT and CDR2 YYEEEE come from the germline V gene. The length of the CDR3 is 12 residues. The CDR3 region is CASSLRRPEQFF. In nucleotides, the CDR3 is TGTGCCAGCAGCCTGCGGCGCCCTGAGCAGTTCTTC.

The V call is TRBV7-8, the J call TRBJ1-1, with D unclear. Germline V gene sequence: CDR1 SGHVS, CDR2 FQNEAQ. This CDR3 has 13 residues. Trimming removed 4 bases from V and 2 bases from J, with 8 bases in between. The CDR3 coding sequence is TGTGCCAGCAGCTGGAGACCCAACACTGAAGCTTTCTTT. Translation: CASSWRPNTEAFF. The entire variable domain, with the rest obtained from reference TRBV7-8 and TRBJ1-1, is as follows: GAGVSQSPRYKVAKRGQDVALRCDPISGHVSLFWYQQALGQGPEFLTYFQNEAQLDKSGLPSDRFFAERPEGSVSTLKIQRTQQEDSAVYLCASSWRPNTEAFFGQGTRLTVV.

This clone has just one count. Here the CDR3 reads CASSLWGGTSDTQYF. The CDR3 DNA follows: TGTGCCAGCAGCTTATGGGGCGGAACCTCAGATACGCAGTATTTT. The chain uses TRBV7-6 and TRBJ2-3; D possibly corresponds to TRBD1 (5 bases). Germline V gives CDR1 SGHVS, CDR2 FNYEAQ. Deletions cut 2 bases from V and 4 bases from J, with 13 bases between. CDR3 length: 15 residues.

This rearrangement joins TRBV6-1 to TRBJ2-3; TRBD2 matches at 7 bases. V shed 5 bases and J 3 bases; nucleotides not matched to a gene: 5. Germline lookup yields CDR1 MNHNS and CDR2 SASEGT. The CDR3 spans 14 residues. For the CDR3, the DNA is TGTGCCAGCAGTCCCCGGGGGGAAACAGATACGCAGTATTTT. Amino acids: CASSPRGETDTQYF.

The chain couples TRBV6-1 to TRBJ2-5, with 9 bases that match TRBD2. From germline, CDR1 is MNHNS and CDR2 SASEGT. This CDR3 contains 15 residues. The V segment lost 2 bases and the J segment 1 base; nucleotides outside the gene matches: 2. The CDR3 bases are TGTGCCAGCAGTGAATCAGCGGGGGGCCAAGAGACCCAGTACTTC. Translating gives CASSESAGGQETQYF.

J is TRBJ2-3 and V is TRBV9; D possibly corresponds to TRBD2 (7 bases). Deletions cut 4 bases from V and 1 base from J, with 13 bases between. The germline CDR1 and CDR2 sequences are SGDLS and YYNGEE. The CDR3 consists of 15 residues. The CDR3 nucleotides are TGTGCCAGCAGCCGGGGGCGGGGGCGCACAGATACGCAGTATTTT. Its protein is CASSRGRGRTDTQYF.

The V and J genes are TRBV27 and TRBJ2-2, with D perhaps TRBD2 (7 bases). Trimming took off 3 bases at V and 6 bases at J, with 14 bases between the two ends. This CDR3 spans 15 amino acids. CDR1 and CDR2 from the germline V gene are MNHEY and SMNVEV (reference sequence). The CDR3 region has the DNA TGTGCCAGCAGTTTCGGGGGGCGTGGGGCCGGGGAGCTGTTTTTT. Its protein is CASSFGGRGAGELFF.

The chain is built from TRBV19 and TRBJ1-2; D is ambiguous. The CDR3 runs to 13 residues. V lost 6 bases, J lost 0 bases, and 8 bases lay in between. Germline lookup yields CDR1 LNHDA and CDR2 SQIVND (reference sequence). The CDR3 region has the DNA TGTGCCAGTAGGTCAGAAGCTAACTATGGCTACACCTTC. Its protein product is CASRSEANYGYTF.

The CDR3 DNA follows: TGCGCCAGCAGCGCCGAGGGAAGGAACTATGGCTACACCTTC. Translated, it gives CASSAEGRNYGYTF. The V gene is TRBV5-1, the J gene TRBJ1-2; D not resolved. V shed 4 bases and J shed 2 bases, with 12 bases lying between them. Germline V CDR1 and CDR2: SGHRS, YFSETQ. The CDR3 length is 14 residues.

The chain is built from TRBV5-1 and TRBJ1-1; a weak D match, TRBD1 (6 bases). Trimming took off 5 bases at V and 6 bases at J, with 11 bases between the two ends. CDR3 length: 12 amino acids. The germline gives CDR1 SGHRS, CDR2 YFSETQ. The CDR3 nucleotides are TGCGCCAGCAGGCAGGGGTTTTCTGAAGCTTTCTTT. This translates into CASRQGFSEAFF.

Only a few counts were recorded for this clone. The gene calls are TRBV4-1 and TRBJ2-7, with 10 bases matching TRBD1. V dropped 2 bases and J dropped 1; count of bases not matched to a gene: 14. The CDR3 covers 19 residues. Germline V gene lookup returns CDR1 MGHRA and CDR2 YSYEKL. The CDR3 reads CASSQKRTPGQGTSYEQYF. The CDR3 DNA reads as TGCGCCAGCAGCCAAAAGAGGACACCGGGACAGGGGACTTCCTACGAGCAGTACTTC.

The gene calls are TRBV5-4 and TRBJ2-3; 8 nucleotides match TRBD2. CDR3 size: 15 residues. Germline CDR1 and CDR2: SGHNT and YYREEE (reference sequence). The ends lost 0 bases at V and 2 bases at J; junction bases unmatched: 2. CDR3 sequence reads: CASSLGGGTTDTQYF. The CDR3 DNA follows: TGTGCCAGCAGCTTGGGCGGGGGGACCACAGATACGCAGTATTTT.

This chain connects TRBV13 to TRBJ2-7; 9 positions agree with TRBD2. The germline gives CDR1 PRHDT, CDR2 FYEKMQ (reference sequence). The V segment lost 5 bases and the J segment 3 bases; nucleotides outside the gene matches: 14. This CDR3 spans 17 amino acids. Here the CDR3 DNA reads TGTGCCAGCAGCACAAGACCGCGGGGGGGCCCGCTCTACGAGCAGTACTTC. It encodes CASSTRPRGGPLYEQYF.

This clone was detected only once. The chain links TRBV6-1 to TRBJ2-3, with TRBD2 matching 14 bases. The CDR3 is 16 amino acids. V trimming: 3 bases; J trimming: 6 bases; junction bases outside the gene matches: 5. Germline V CDR1 and CDR2: MNHNS, SASEGT. The DNA of the CDR3 is TGTGCCAGCAGTGAGACTAGCGGGGGGGCGGTGGATACGCAGTATTTT. It codes for CASSETSGGAVDTQYF.